A single sample gave rise to the 27 T cell receptor beta chains below, sequenced in a study of cytomegalovirus exposure and HLA in healthy donors. This PCR relied on a set of 60 Vbeta primers and 13 Jbeta primers. The protocol was immunoSEQ multiplex PCR, while the TCRdb copy is restricted to in-frame clones and leaves out a portion. This sample has around 130,000 clones, with 70% to 80% found just once. The sequencing sample was made of PBMCs. These receptors came from a human donor in good health.

The chain uses TRBV2 and TRBJ1-2, with 7 bases that match TRBD1. Germline values: CDR1 SNHLY, CDR2 FYNNEI. Trimming took 5 bases from V and 0 from J; bases not matched to a gene: 6. The CDR3 spans 15 residues. The CDR3 sequence is CASSRTGPPNYGYTF. The DNA for the CDR3 is TGTGCCAGCAGTCGGACAGGACCCCCTAACTATGGCTACACCTTC.

This clone occurred once. The rearrangement joins TRBV6-1 to TRBJ2-6, with D perhaps TRBD2 (6 bases). This CDR3 is 20 amino acids long. Trimming took off 4 bases at V and 0 bases at J, with 22 bases between the two ends. CDR1 is MNHNS and CDR2 is SASEGT in the germline V gene. CDR3 amino acids: CASSVLVAGGRLSGANVLTF. The CDR3 DNA follows: TGTGCCAGCAGTGTCCTTGTTGCCGGGGGACGGCTCTCTGGGGCCAACGTCCTGACTTTC.

This chain joins TRBV20-1 and TRBJ2-1; D gene uncertain. Between the trimmed V and J ends, which lost 5 bases and 10 bases, there was a span of 9 bases. Per germline, CDR1 DFQATT and CDR2 SNEGSKA (reference sequence). The CDR3 extends over 10 amino acids. CDR3 sequence (DNA): TGCAGTGCTCAGAGACTCGAGCAGTTCTTC. Translated, it gives CSAQRLEQFF.

CDR3 sequence reads: CASSQVLASGGRNTGELFF. The CDR3 DNA reads as TGTGCCAGCAGCCAAGTTCTGGCTAGCGGGGGCCGGAACACCGGGGAGCTGTTTTTT. This rearrangement joins TRBV4-2 to TRBJ2-2; the match to TRBD2 covers 10 bases. Germline CDR1 and CDR2: LGHNA and YNFKEQ. The ends lost 1 base at V and 1 base at J; junction bases unmatched: 9. This CDR3 is built from 19 residues.

V is TRBV2 and J is TRBJ2-7; 7 positions match TRBD2. The CDR3 totals 15 residues. The V and J ends lost 5 bases and 2 bases, in that order; junction bases with no gene match: 9. Germline lookup yields CDR1 SNHLY and CDR2 FYNNEI. The CDR3 sequence: CASSPTTSLAYEQYF. CDR3 DNA sequence: TGTGCCAGCAGTCCCACGACTAGCCTTGCCTACGAGCAGTACTTC.

The chain carries TRBV12-5 and TRBJ2-1; 7 bases are a match to TRBD1. The CDR3 totals 16 residues. After removal of 5 bases from V and 7 bases from J, the junction contained 14 bases not matched to a gene. Germline V lookup: CDR1 LGHNT, CDR2 FRNRAP. CDR3 residues: CASGGPGWQGQNEQFF. In DNA form, the CDR3 reads TGTGCTAGTGGTGGACCCGGTTGGCAGGGACAGAATGAGCAGTTCTTC.

The CDR3 DNA follows: TGTGCCACCACGGGGGGGTCTGGGGCCAACGTCCTGACTTTC. Translating it yields CATTGGSGANVLTF. The V gene is TRBV6-1, the J gene TRBJ2-6; TRBD2 aligns across 8 bases. J lost 1 base, V lost 10 bases, and 3 bases had no gene match. The CDR3 has 14 amino acids. CDR1 and CDR2 (germline): MNHNS, SASEGT.

The rearrangement uses TRBV5-8 and TRBJ1-1, with D tentatively TRBD1 (5 bases). Germline V gene data show CDR1 as SGHTS and CDR2 as YDEGEE. Deletions cut 1 base from V and 0 bases from J, with 16 bases between. The length of the CDR3 is 17 residues. In DNA, the CDR3 is TGTGCCAGCAGCTTGAGGTTGACAGTCCCTATGAACACTGAAGCTTTCTTT. Translated, it gives CASSLRLTVPMNTEAFF.

V and J are TRBV4-3 and TRBJ2-2; TRBD2 is a possible D gene (7 bases). The CDR3 contains 16 residues. Looked up from germline, CDR1 is LGHNA and CDR2 is YSLEER. Trimming removed 2 bases from V and 5 bases from J, with 15 bases in between. The CDR3 nucleotides read TGCGCCAGCAGCCAATGGGAGGGGGGGAGAACCGGGGAGCTGTTTTTT. Its protein product is CASSQWEGGRTGELFF.

This chain uses TRBV5-8 with TRBJ2-7; maybe TRBD1 (5 bases). The V end lost 4 bases, the J end lost 2 bases, and 10 bases lay between the germline ends. Germline V gene sequence: CDR1 SGHTS, CDR2 YDEGEE. The CDR3 totals 13 residues. CDR3 region: CASSHQGPYEQYF. The CDR3 DNA follows: TGTGCCAGCAGCCATCAGGGCCCCTACGAGCAGTACTTC.

The chain has TRBV28 and TRBJ1-1; 7 bases align to TRBD1. In germline, CDR1 is MDHEN, CDR2 SYDVKM. Trimming took 6 bases from V and 1 from J; bases not matched to a gene: 5. The CDR3 is made up of 14 amino acids. CDR3 sequence: CASRPGTANTEAFF. In nucleotides, the CDR3 is TGTGCCAGCAGACCCGGGACAGCGAACACTGAAGCTTTCTTT. The whole variable domain, filled in from reference TRBV28 and TRBJ1-1, reads DVKVTQSSRYLVKRTGEKVFLECVQDMDHENMFWYRQDPGLGLRLIYFSYDVKMKEKGDIPEGYSVSREKKERFSLILESASTNQTSMYLCASRPGTANTEAFFGQGTRLTVV.

This clone was observed once. The chain is built from TRBV18 and TRBJ1-1; possibly TRBD1 for D (5 bases). CDR1 KGHSH and CDR2 LQKENI come from the germline V gene. The CDR3 contains 14 residues. V lost 3 bases, J lost 2 bases, and 10 bases lay in between. As DNA, the CDR3 is TGTGCCAGCTCACCGTACGGGGGAAACACTGAAGCTTTCTTT. It yields the protein CASSPYGGNTEAFF.

The CDR3 sequence is CASSLPFGDYGYTF. CDR3 coding DNA: TGTGCCAGCAGCTTACCTTTCGGGGACTATGGCTACACCTTC. This chain links TRBV11-2 with TRBJ1-2; no definite D call. The germline V gene encodes CDR1 SGHAT and CDR2 FQNNGV. The CDR3 is 14 residues long. V was shortened by 2 bases and J by 3 bases, with 10 bases between the two germline ends.

The chain uses TRBV7-8 and TRBJ2-5; D uncertain. TRBJ2-7 matches the DNA end more closely, so the J call is doubtful. Germline V gives CDR1 SGHVS, CDR2 FQNEAQ. This CDR3 has 12 residues. In DNA form, the CDR3 reads TGTGCCAGCAGCTTATCCGTCTACGAGCAGTACTTC. As protein: CASSLSVYEQYF.

The chain combines TRBV4-3 with TRBJ2-7; TRBD1 agrees at 9 bases. The germline V gene encodes CDR1 LGHNA and CDR2 YSLEER. The ends lost 3 bases at V and 3 bases at J; junction bases unmatched: 6. The length of the CDR3 is 15 residues. In DNA form, the CDR3 reads TGCGCCAGCAGCCACCAATCGGGACAGGGCTACGAGCAGTACTTC. Translating it yields CASSHQSGQGYEQYF.

V is TRBV27 and J is TRBJ2-1; 13 positions agree with TRBD2. CDR3 length: 16 amino acids. Germline values: CDR1 MNHEY, CDR2 SMNVEV (reference sequence). With V trimmed by 2 bases and J by 4 bases, 2 bases remained unmatched. CDR3 bases: TGTGCCAGCAGTTTAGGACTAGCGGGAGAATACAATGAGCAGTTCTTC. This sequence encodes CASSLGLAGEYNEQFF.

The gene calls are TRBV11-1 and TRBJ1-2, with no clear D. Trimming shortened V by 1 base and J by 7 bases, and 16 bases separated the two germline ends. This CDR3 is 15 amino acids long. Germline CDR1 SGHAT, CDR2 FQDESV (reference sequence). CDR3 in DNA: TGTGCCAGCAGCTTAGAATTGGGAGCGCCGGGTGGCTACACCTTC. This codes for CASSLELGAPGGYTF.

This clone was seen a single time. The CDR3 loop is CASSETGQGSIAFF. CDR3 bases: TGTGCCAGCAGTGAAACTGGACAGGGGAGTATAGCTTTCTTT. The chain is built from TRBV6-1 and TRBJ1-1; TRBD1 matches 9 bases. J lost 10 bases, V lost 2 bases, and 8 bases had no gene match. The CDR3 is made up of 14 amino acids. Per the germline V gene, CDR1 is MNHNS and CDR2 is SASEGT.

The V and J genes are TRBV7-2 and TRBJ1-1; tentatively, D is TRBD1 (5 bases). V was shortened by 5 bases and J by 3 bases, with 13 bases between the two germline ends. The CDR3 covers 14 residues. Germline loops: CDR1 SGHTA, CDR2 FQGNSA. The CDR3 loop is CASSIRGGDTEAFF. CDR3 DNA sequence: TGTGCCAGCAGCATCCGGGGGGGAGACACTGAAGCTTTCTTT.

The chain combines TRBV28 with TRBJ1-2; 9 nucleotides agree with TRBD1. The CDR3 runs 14 residues. V was clipped by 3 bases and J by 4 bases; unmatched bases: 3. Germline CDR1 MDHEN, CDR2 SYDVKM. CDR3: CASSLGQGLYGYTF. In DNA form, the CDR3 reads TGTGCCAGCAGTTTGGGACAGGGTCTCTATGGCTACACCTTC.

This rearrangement joins TRBV28 to TRBJ1-3; D not certain. Germline V gives CDR1 MDHEN, CDR2 SYDVKM. Trimming took off 7 bases at V and 5 bases at J, with 12 bases between the two ends. CDR3 length: 13 residues. The chain's CDR3 is CASTQTNRNTIYF. The CDR3 bases are TGTGCCAGCACACAGACTAACCGAAACACCATATATTTT.

As DNA, the CDR3 is TGTGCCAGTAGTAAGGGACACGGAACTTCTTACGAGCAGTACTTC. It translates to CASSKGHGTSYEQYF. This rearrangement joins TRBV19 to TRBJ2-7; a weak D match, TRBD1 (6 bases). Germline CDR1 reads LNHDA; CDR2 reads SQIVND (reference sequence). V was pared by 4 bases and J by 4 bases, with 17 bases between. This CDR3 spans 15 amino acids. The full variable domain, with the rest looked up from reference TRBV19 and TRBJ2-7, is DGGITQSPKYLFRKEGQNVTLSCEQNLNHDAMYWYRQDPGQGLRLIYYSQIVNDFQKGDIAEGYSVSREKKESFPLTVTSAQKNPTAFYLCASSKGHGTSYEQYFGPGTRLTVT.

Here the CDR3 DNA reads TGTGCCAGCAGCTTAGATTTTGCAACGGGATCCTACGAGCAGTACTTC. This encodes CASSLDFATGSYEQYF. This chain uses TRBV11-2 with TRBJ2-7, with D perhaps matching TRBD2 (5 bases). V gave up 0 bases and J gave up 1 base, with 13 bases separating them. CDR3 size: 16 residues. Germline V CDR1 and CDR2: SGHAT, FQNNGV.

This chain connects TRBV7-2 to TRBJ1-4; 9 nucleotides match TRBD1. This CDR3 spans 15 amino acids. V dropped 5 bases and J dropped 8; count of bases not matched to a gene: 9. CDR1 SGHTA and CDR2 FQGNSA come from the germline V gene. CDR3 sequence (DNA): TGTGCCAGCAGCGAACAGGGGGCGGGGGAGGAAAAACTGTTTTTT. Translating gives CASSEQGAGEEKLFF.

This chain links TRBV21-1 with TRBJ1-5; the tabulated D call, TRBD1, remains unverified against the DNA. TRBV21-1 is marked as a pseudogene. The CDR3 runs to 11 residues. The CDR3, as DNA: TGTGCCAGCAGCCACAGGGGTCAGAAGCATTTT. This translates into CASSHRGQKHF.

This clone was observed a handful of times. The chain joins TRBV9 to TRBJ2-4; D call uncertain. Germline CDR1 SGDLS, CDR2 YYNGEE. The CDR3 loop spans 13 amino acids. V was clipped by 5 bases and J by 6 bases, with 12 bases between them. The CDR3 is CASSGPPGNIQYF. DNA for the CDR3: TGTGCCAGCAGTGGCCCCCCGGGAAACATTCAGTACTTC. Full variable domain (rest looked up from reference TRBV9 and TRBJ2-4): DSGVTQTPKHLITATGQRVTLRCSPRSGDLSVYWYQQSLDQGLQFLIQYYNGEERAKGNILERFSAQQFPDLHSELNLSSLELGDSALYFCASSGPPGNIQYFGAGTRLSVL.

The chain carries TRBV7-2 and TRBJ1-2, with 10 positions matching TRBD1. CDR1 SGHTA and CDR2 FQGNSA come from the germline V gene. The CDR3 length is 14 residues. V shed 5 bases, J shed 4 bases, and the junction held 4 bases outside the gene matches. The CDR3 nucleotides read TGTGCCAGCAGCCGGGACAGGGGCGGCTATGGCTACACCTTC. The encoded protein is CASSRDRGGYGYTF.